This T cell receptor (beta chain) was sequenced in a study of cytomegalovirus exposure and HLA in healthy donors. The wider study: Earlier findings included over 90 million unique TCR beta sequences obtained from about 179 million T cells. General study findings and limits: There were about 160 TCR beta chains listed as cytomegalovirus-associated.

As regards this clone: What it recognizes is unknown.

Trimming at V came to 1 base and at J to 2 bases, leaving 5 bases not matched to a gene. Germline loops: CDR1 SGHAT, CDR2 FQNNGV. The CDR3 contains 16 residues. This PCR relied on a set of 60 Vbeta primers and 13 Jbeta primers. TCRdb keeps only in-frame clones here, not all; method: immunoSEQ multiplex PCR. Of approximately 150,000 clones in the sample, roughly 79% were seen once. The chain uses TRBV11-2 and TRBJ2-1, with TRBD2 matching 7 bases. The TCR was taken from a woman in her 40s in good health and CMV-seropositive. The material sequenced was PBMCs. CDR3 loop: CASSLVRAGAYNEQFF. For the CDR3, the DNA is TGTGCCAGCAGCTTAGTTCGGGCGGGGGCCTACAATGAGCAGTTCTTC.